This is a list of T cell receptor beta chains from one sample in a study of shared clonotypes between healthy human individuals. Sequencing used immunoSEQ multiplex PCR; TCRdb keeps in-frame clones, though not all of them. The data hold 950,000 to 1,100,000 clones, with about 75% observed a single time. Sequencing was done on a sample of memory CD4+ T cells sorted from blood. The receptors were sampled from a man aged 18 to 30 in good health. CDR3s include the opening cysteine and the closing phenylalanine or tryptophan.

j_gene	v_gene	CDR3aa
TRBJ1-5	TRBV7-2	CASSQGQGLNQPQHF
TRBJ2-7	TRBV5-4	CASSLDRGTGEQYF
TRBJ2-1	TRBV6-6	CASAPGTSGIEFF
TRBJ1-1	TRBV6-5	CASSPPQGGAFF
TRBJ2-7	TRBV29-1	CSVKTGVYYEQYF
TRBJ2-2	TRBV4-1	CASSLGVLDRELFF
TRBJ2-3	TRBV10-3	CAISAAGRTDTQYF
TRBJ2-1	TRBV5-4	CASSAQSGSNEQFF
TRBJ2-7	TRBV25-1	CASSELGYRGIDEQYF
TRBJ2-7	TRBV7-2	CASSLAGSYEQYF
TRBJ1-6	TRBV30	CACTGTQGHSYNSPLHF
TRBJ2-7	TRBV30	CAWSVRVRGYEQYF
TRBJ1-2	TRBV28	CASRGGGSGYTF
TRBJ1-6	TRBV28	CASSLRLSTNSPLHF
TRBJ2-7	TRBV29-1	CSVERLQGSYEQYF
TRBJ2-2	TRBV7-2	CASSPRGGELFF
TRBJ2-3	TRBV5-1	CASSLLQGADTQYF
TRBJ2-7	TRBV27	CASSSDRGHDYEQYF
TRBJ2-1	TRBV5-1	CASSLFERGDNEQFF
TRBJ2-2	TRBV10-2	CASSETGSTGELFF
TRBJ1-6	TRBV15	CATSGGQGMSNSPLHF
TRBJ2-7	TRBV19	CASSIGGGAYEQYF
TRBJ2-3	TRBV29-1	CSVVRGGTDTQYF
TRBJ2-4	TRBV7-9	CASSPGTVTDIQYF
TRBJ1-2	TRBV28	CASTPGGPNYGYTF
TRBJ2-3	TRBV5-1	CASGRDGNTDTQYF
TRBJ2-1	TRBV25-1	CASQQSYNEQFF
TRBJ2-7	TRBV7-2	CASRESWLHEQYF
TRBJ1-6	TRBV6-1	CASSTDRDTLHF
TRBJ2-3	TRBV2	CASSGRGGVTDTQYF
TRBJ1-3	TRBV29-1	CSVSKTGNTIYF
TRBJ2-7	TRBV5-4	CASSLEGYEQYF
TRBJ2-4	TRBV7-9	CASSRDLAKNIQYF
TRBJ2-1	TRBV5-6	CASSLDGQPYNEQFF
TRBJ2-1	TRBV5-1	CASSLLGLADEQFF
TRBJ2-5	TRBV5-1	CASSEMGAGGETQYF
TRBJ1-4	TRBV7-9	CASSLDSGSNEKLFF
TRBJ1-1	TRBV2	CASSERGRGWTEAFF
TRBJ2-7	TRBV18	CASSPQSSSYEQYF
TRBJ2-3	TRBV5-6	CASSLDRAQYF
TRBJ2-1	TRBV2	CASSKDRGGYNEQFF
TRBJ2-3	TRBV9	CASSRWTTADTQYF